This is a list of T cell receptor beta chains from one sample in a study of Graves' ophthalmopathy and Graves' hyperthyroidism. One entry per CDR3 protein, called by TCRdb with MiXCR from the multiplex PCR reads. The top ten clones hold about 4.2% of a sample with about 550,000 distinct CDR3 sequences, roughly 39% of them seen once. The sequencing input was peripheral blood or thyroid tissue (not recorded which). These TCRs come from an adult man with Graves' hyperthyroidism. Each CDR3 is given with its conserved first and last residue. D genes are given only for firm matches. Clone size is stated in some rows and not others, as once, few, many or a class when expanded.

size	length	J	V	D	CDR3	DNA
few	15	TRBJ1-1	TRBV12-3/TRBV12-4	TRBD1	CASSLEDRGNTEAFF	TGTGCCAGCAGTTTGGAGGACAGGGGAAACACTGAAGCTTTCTTT
many	12	TRBJ2-7	TRBV12-3/TRBV12-4	-	CASSPVPHEQYF	TGTGCCAGCAGCCCCGTACCCCACGAGCAGTACTTC
many	14	TRBJ2-7	TRBV11-2	-	CASSLATGSYEQYF	TGTGCCAGCAGCTTAGCCACAGGGTCTTACGAGCAGTACTTC
many	13	TRBJ1-2	TRBV29-1	TRBD1	CSVGTGLTYGYTF	TGCAGCGTCGGGACAGGGCTCACCTATGGCTACACCTTC
many	15	TRBJ1-5	TRBV7-9	TRBD1	CASSSQGAGNQPQHF	TGTGCCAGCAGCTCACAGGGGGCTGGCAATCAGCCCCAGCATTTT
many	15	TRBJ2-2	TRBV7-9	-	CASSFGTPNTGELFF	TGTGCCAGCAGCTTTGGGACACCGAACACCGGGGAGCTGTTTTTT
-	17	TRBJ2-7	TRBV10-3	-	CAISAHASDDDSYEQYF	TGTGCCATCAGTGCCCATGCTAGCGACGACGACTCCTACGAGCAGTACTTC
-	16	TRBJ1-5	TRBV10-3	TRBD1	CAISESGGTGGSPQHF	TGTGCCATCAGTGAGTCGGGGGGGACAGGGGGTTCACCCCAGCATTTT
-	15	TRBJ2-1	TRBV25-1	-	CASSDSRVRDNEQFF	TGTGCCAGCAGTGATTCCAGGGTCAGGGACAATGAGCAGTTCTTC
-	14	TRBJ2-1	TRBV29-1	TRBD1	CSVLGQGVYNEQFF	TGCAGCGTGCTCGGACAGGGGGTCTACAATGAGCAGTTCTTC
-	20	TRBJ2-2	TRBV24-1	TRBD2	CATSVHPPGLAGGNTGELFF	TGTGCCACCAGTGTCCACCCCCCGGGACTAGCGGGAGGAAACACCGGGGAGCTGTTTTTT
-	14	TRBJ2-7	TRBV20-1	TRBD2	CSASSSGLAQEQYF	TGCAGTGCCAGCAGCTCGGGACTAGCGCAAGAGCAGTACTTC
many	16	TRBJ2-7	TRBV20-1	TRBD2	CSAREGTSGFRYEQYF	TGCAGTGCTAGAGAGGGGACTAGCGGATTTCGCTACGAGCAGTACTTC
-	16	TRBJ2-2	TRBV10-1	TRBD2	CASSEMTSGSHGELFF	TGCGCCAGCAGTGAGATGACTAGCGGGAGTCACGGGGAGCTGTTTTTT
many	14	TRBJ2-7	TRBV6-1	-	CASSRMEGRSEQYF	TGTGCCAGCAGCAGAATGGAGGGGAGAAGCGAGCAGTACTTC
many	14	TRBJ2-7	TRBV10-3	-	CAISVTYSVYEQYF	TGTGCCATCAGCGTTACCTATAGCGTCTACGAGCAGTACTTC
many	13	TRBJ2-7	TRBV12-3/TRBV12-4	-	CASRAGNSYEQYF	TGTGCCAGCAGGGCCGGGAACTCCTACGAGCAGTACTTC
-	13	TRBJ1-2	TRBV6-5	-	CASSSLGGYGYTF	TGTGCCAGCAGTTCCCTGGGTGGCTATGGCTACACCTTC
many	15	TRBJ2-7	TRBV14	TRBD1	CASSLPGTGDYEQYF	TGTGCCAGCAGCCTCCCCGGGACAGGGGACTACGAGCAGTACTTC
many	12	TRBJ1-6	TRBV2	-	CASSVGVSPLHF	TGTGCCAGCAGTGTCGGAGTTTCACCCCTCCACTTT
many	13	TRBJ1-2	TRBV2	-	CASNSGANYGYTF	TGTGCCAGCAATTCAGGCGCCAACTATGGCTACACCTTC
many	12	TRBJ1-2	TRBV29-1	-	CSVEGVAYGYTF	TGCAGCGTTGAAGGCGTAGCCTATGGCTACACCTTC
many	13	TRBJ1-1	TRBV5-4	-	CASSEGMNTEAFF	TGTGCCAGCAGCGAGGGGATGAACACTGAAGCTTTCTTT
-	12	TRBJ1-5	TRBV10-3	TRBD1	CATRQGDQPQHF	TGTGCCACGCGACAGGGCGATCAGCCCCAGCATTTT
many	12	TRBJ2-5	TRBV20-1	TRBD2	CSASGGEETQYF	TGCAGTGCTAGCGGGGGGGAAGAGACCCAGTACTTC
-	15	TRBJ1-5	TRBV6-5	-	CASTPGRHSNQPQHF	TGTGCCAGCACCCCGGGACGGCATAGCAATCAGCCCCAGCATTTT
-	14	TRBJ1-2	TRBV29-1	TRBD1	CSAIATGGVYGYTF	TGCAGTGCTATCGCGACAGGGGGCGTCTATGGCTACACCTTC
-	17	TRBJ1-5	TRBV27	-	CASSSRDTSRGNQPQHF	TGTGCCAGCAGTTCTCGGGACACCAGTCGGGGCAATCAGCCCCAGCATTTT
many	13	TRBJ1-2	TRBV15	-	CATTPTGPYGYTF	TGTGCCACCACCCCGACAGGTCCCTATGGCTACACCTTC
-	13	TRBJ2-7	TRBV29-1	-	CSVDLSGAYEQYF	TGCAGCGTTGACCTTTCGGGGGCCTACGAGCAGTACTTC
-	17	TRBJ2-3	TRBV9	-	CASSVEETAGGWDTQYF	TGTGCCAGCAGCGTAGAGGAGACTGCTGGGGGATGGGATACGCAGTATTTT
many	15	TRBJ1-2	TRBV29-1	-	CSVPRGSAANYGYTF	TGCAGCGTTCCTCGGGGCAGCGCAGCTAACTATGGCTACACCTTC
many	14	TRBJ1-1	TRBV4-2	-	CASSQVLENTEAFF	TGTGCCAGCAGCCAAGTGTTGGAGAACACTGAAGCTTTCTTT
many	14	TRBJ2-7	TRBV7-2	-	CASSLGGRSYEQYF	TGTGCCAGCAGCTTAGGGGGACGGTCTTACGAGCAGTACTTC
-	15	TRBJ2-3	TRBV10-2	TRBD1	CASTEQPGQGDTQYF	TGCGCCAGCACCGAGCAACCGGGACAGGGCGATACGCAGTATTTT
many	16	TRBJ1-1	TRBV7-8	TRBD1	CASSLHGTGQNTEAFF	TGTGCCAGCAGCTTACACGGGACAGGGCAGAACACTGAAGCTTTCTTT
many	14	TRBJ2-7	TRBV28	-	CASSFVLSLYEQYF	TGTGCCAGCAGTTTCGTCCTGAGTCTTTACGAGCAGTACTTC
many	12	TRBJ2-7	TRBV9	-	CASSVSSYEQYF	TGTGCCAGCAGCGTCAGCTCCTACGAGCAGTACTTC
many	13	TRBJ1-4	TRBV12-3/TRBV12-4	-	CASSLAFGEKLFF	TGTGCCAGCAGTTTAGCGTTCGGCGAAAAACTGTTTTTT
few	13	TRBJ2-3	TRBV29-1	-	CSVEAGRSDTQYF	TGCAGCGTTGAAGCGGGGAGGTCAGATACGCAGTATTTT
few	16	TRBJ2-2	TRBV4-1	TRBD1	CASSSLTGMNTGELFF	TGCGCCAGCAGCTCATTGACAGGGATGAACACCGGGGAGCTGTTTTTT
-	18	TRBJ2-7	TRBV7-8	TRBD2	CASSLGGGRLAGYNEQYF	TGTGCCAGCAGCTTAGGGGGCGGCAGACTAGCGGGGTACAATGAGCAGTACTTC
many	14	TRBJ2-5	TRBV5-8	-	CASSLGGQSETQYF	TGTGCCAGCAGCCTAGGCGGACAGAGCGAGACCCAGTACTTC
-	14	TRBJ2-1	TRBV29-1	TRBD1	CSVGGQGAYNEQFF	TGCAGCGTTGGGGGACAGGGGGCATACAATGAGCAGTTCTTC
-	16	TRBJ2-5	TRBV10-2	TRBD1	CASSEMGQGANQPQYF	TGCGCCAGCAGTGAGATGGGACAGGGGGCGAACCAGCCCCAGTACTTC
-	14	TRBJ1-2	TRBV9	-	CASSVVAGHSGYTF	TGTGCCAGCAGCGTAGTAGCAGGGCACTCTGGCTACACCTTC
-	18	TRBJ2-3	TRBV7-2	TRBD2	CASSSPPGLASLRDTQYF	TGTGCCAGCAGCTCCCCCCCGGGACTAGCGTCCCTTCGGGATACGCAGTATTTT
many	15	TRBJ1-6	TRBV20-1	TRBD1	CSAISGTGENSPLHF	TGCAGTGCTATCTCCGGGACAGGGGAAAATTCACCCCTCCACTTT
-	16	TRBJ2-7	TRBV6-5	TRBD2	CATNLIPLAGVHEQYF	TGTGCCACTAACTTAATCCCCTTAGCGGGAGTCCACGAGCAGTACTTC
-	13	TRBJ2-1	TRBV2	-	CASSEVALNEQFF	TGTGCCAGCAGTGAAGTTGCCCTCAATGAGCAGTTCTTC
-	12	TRBJ1-2	TRBV29-1	TRBD1	CSVGRGQEGYTF	TGCAGCGTTGGGAGGGGACAGGAAGGCTACACCTTC
many	12	TRBJ2-7	TRBV29-1	TRBD1	CSVGTGIYEQYF	TGCAGCGTCGGGACAGGGATCTACGAGCAGTACTTC
many	14	TRBJ1-2	TRBV19	-	CASSITGIGYGYTF	TGTGCCAGTAGTATTACAGGGATAGGCTATGGCTACACCTTC
many	16	TRBJ2-6	TRBV29-1	-	CSVGSRELSGANVLTF	TGCAGCGTTGGAAGCAGGGAACTCTCTGGGGCCAACGTCCTGACTTTC